The clone carrying this T cell receptor beta chain showed up just once. Its cognate antigen is unknown. Trimming removed 2 bases at V and 1 base at J, with 8 bases between. Germline V lookup: CDR1 SEHNR, CDR2 FQNEAQ (reference sequence). This CDR3 has 14 amino acids. This entry comes from a study of T-cell memory formation after mild COVID-19. TCRdb fed the 5' RACE reads into MiXCR, producing one record per CDR3 protein. The sample consists of 400,000 to 500,000 distinct CDR3 sequences, around 20% of them appearing once. Study-level points and caveats: Day 15 to 85 contracting clones showed balanced CD4/CD8; day 15 to 37 expanders favored CD4+. The study found contracting CD4+ clones mainly in CM and EM and contracting CD8+ clones in EMRA.

The chain recombines TRBV7-9 with TRBJ1-1, with unresolved D. The clonotype comes from an adult woman who had mild COVID-19 (a few samples of this study predate the infection). Cell type and time point are not known. The sample comprised PBMCs or a T cell subset sorted from them (not recorded which). DNA of the CDR3: TGTGCCAGCAGCTTAAGTCCGTCGAACACTGAAGCTTTCTTT. Its protein product is CASSLSPSNTEAFF.